This T cell receptor (beta chain) derives from a study of blood T cell repertoires in COVID-19. Germline CDR1 is LGHDT and CDR2 is YNNKEL (reference sequence). This CDR3 region has 16 residues. With V trimmed by 3 bases and J by 4 bases, 9 bases remained unmatched. Sequenced by immunoSEQ multiplex PCR; TCRdb stores in-frame clones only, minus some. Of 9,500 to 13,000 clones in the sample, around 78% were seen once. V gene TRBV3-1 (or the pseudogene TRBV3-2) combines with J gene TRBJ2-3, with 8 positions matching TRBD2. Sequencing used peripheral blood. This TCR was sampled from a human donor in a cohort sampled during active COVID-19. The CDR3 loop reads CASSHEAGVLADTQYF. In DNA, the CDR3 is TGTGCCAGCAGCCATGAAGCGGGAGTGTTAGCAGATACGCAGTATTTT.